The present T cell receptor (beta chain) was sequenced within a study of blood T cell repertoires in COVID-19. Overall study context: Acute and convalescent COVID-19 samples came from the United States, Italy and Spain.

This clone showed up just a few times. The CDR3 contains 16 residues. Per germline, CDR1 LGHDT and CDR2 YNNKEL (reference sequence). V shed 0 bases and J shed 0 bases, with 12 bases lying between them. Study processing details: Reference gene primer amplification in the assay estimated nucleated cell counts. Libraries were prepared by immunoSEQ multiplex PCR; TCRdb keeps only in-frame clonotypes and omits some of them. The V and J calls and clone size were taken over from that table, and D and trimming were inferred from the DNA. The data show fewer than 350,000 clones, with just over 85% seen just once and around 4.5% held by the top ten. All enrollees were roughly 18 to 100 years old and from about two dozen US areas. Cohorts were based on clinical histories the participants reported.

The receptor comes from a woman in her 40s with acute COVID-19. The specimen was PBMCs or T cells enriched from blood (not recorded which). The chain carries TRBV3-1 (or the pseudogene TRBV3-2) and TRBJ2-7; maybe TRBD2 (6 bases). CDR3 sequence: CASSQDPAEGSYEQYF. CDR3 nucleotides: TGTGCCAGCAGCCAAGATCCAGCGGAGGGCTCCTACGAGCAGTACTTC.